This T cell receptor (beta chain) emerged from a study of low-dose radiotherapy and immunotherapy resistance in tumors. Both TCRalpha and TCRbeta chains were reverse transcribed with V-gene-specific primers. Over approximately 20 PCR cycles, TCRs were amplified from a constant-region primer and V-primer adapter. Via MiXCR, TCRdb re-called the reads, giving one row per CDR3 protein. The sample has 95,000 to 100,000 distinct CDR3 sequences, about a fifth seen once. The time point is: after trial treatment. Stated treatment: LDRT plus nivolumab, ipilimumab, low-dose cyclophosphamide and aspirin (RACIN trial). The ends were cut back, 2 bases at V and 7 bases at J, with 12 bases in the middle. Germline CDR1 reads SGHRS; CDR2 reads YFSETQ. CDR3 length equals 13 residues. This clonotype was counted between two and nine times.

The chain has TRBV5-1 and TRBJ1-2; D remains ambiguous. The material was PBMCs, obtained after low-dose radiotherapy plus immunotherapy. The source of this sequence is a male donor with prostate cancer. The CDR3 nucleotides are TGCGCCAGCAGCTTCAGTTTGACTGGTGGCTACACCTTC. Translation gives CASSFSLTGGYTF.